This T cell receptor beta chain was documented in a study of blood T cells in healthy people across ages. This clonotype was observed a handful of times. From germline, CDR1 is MGHRA and CDR2 YSYEKL. V lost 1 base to trimming and J lost 6 bases; unmatched junction nucleotides: 6. The CDR3 runs to 14 residues. A sample-barcoded 5' primer and a J-beta primer mix were used in a second PCR of roughly 6 to 11 cycles. In TCRdb, the 5' RACE reads were re-called with MiXCR into one record per CDR3 protein. Here the sample spans around 1,500,000 distinct CDR3 sequences, 35% to 45% being singletons. The specimen was blood. The chain uses TRBV4-1 and TRBJ2-7; 7 bases agree with TRBD1. The TCR sequence derives from a woman aged 18-29 years in good health. The CDR3: CASSQGVSGGEQYF. The CDR3 nucleotides read TGCGCCAGCAGCCAAGGCGTTTCAGGGGGCGAGCAGTACTTC.